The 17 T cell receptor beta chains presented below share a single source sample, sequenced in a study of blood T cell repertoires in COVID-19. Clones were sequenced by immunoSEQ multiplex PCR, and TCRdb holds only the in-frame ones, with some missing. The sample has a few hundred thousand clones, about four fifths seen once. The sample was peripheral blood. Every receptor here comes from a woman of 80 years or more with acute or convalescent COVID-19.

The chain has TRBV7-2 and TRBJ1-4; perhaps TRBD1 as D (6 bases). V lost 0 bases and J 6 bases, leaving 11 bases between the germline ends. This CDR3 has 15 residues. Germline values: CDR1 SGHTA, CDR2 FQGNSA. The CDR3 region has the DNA TGTGCCAGCAGCTTAGCTACAGGGATAGATGAAAAACTGTTTTTT. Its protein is CASSLATGIDEKLFF.

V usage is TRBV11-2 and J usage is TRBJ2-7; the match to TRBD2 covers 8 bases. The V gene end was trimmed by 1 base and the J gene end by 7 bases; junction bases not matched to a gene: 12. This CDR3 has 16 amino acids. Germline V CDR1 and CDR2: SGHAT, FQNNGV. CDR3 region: CASSLGRLVGGGEQYF. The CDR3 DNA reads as TGTGCCAGCAGCTTAGGGCGATTGGTCGGGGGGGGAGAGCAGTACTTC.

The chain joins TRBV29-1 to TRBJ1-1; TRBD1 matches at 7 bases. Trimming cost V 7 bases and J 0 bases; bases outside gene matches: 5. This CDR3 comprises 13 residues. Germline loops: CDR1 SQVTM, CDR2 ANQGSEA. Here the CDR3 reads CSGDREMNTEAFF. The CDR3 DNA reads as TGCAGCGGAGACAGGGAGATGAACACTGAAGCTTTCTTT.

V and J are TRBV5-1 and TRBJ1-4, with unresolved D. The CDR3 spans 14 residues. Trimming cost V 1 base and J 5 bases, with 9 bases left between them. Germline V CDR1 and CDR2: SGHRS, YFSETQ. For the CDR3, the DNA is TGCGCCAGCAGCTTGAGCCTGGAGAATGAAAAACTGTTTTTT. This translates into CASSLSLENEKLFF.

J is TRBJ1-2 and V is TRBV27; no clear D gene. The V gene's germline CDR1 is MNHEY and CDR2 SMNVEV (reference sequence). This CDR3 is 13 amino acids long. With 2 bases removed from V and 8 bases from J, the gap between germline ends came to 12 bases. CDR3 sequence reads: CASSLRSGEGYTF. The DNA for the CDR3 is TGTGCCAGCAGTTTACGATCGGGAGAAGGCTACACCTTC.

The CDR3 reads CASSPGQGKPEAFF. Here the CDR3 DNA reads TGTGCCAGCAGCCCGGGACAGGGGAAACCTGAAGCTTTCTTT. The rearrangement joins TRBV28 to TRBJ1-1; 10 positions agree with TRBD1. Germline-derived CDR1 and CDR2 are MDHEN and SYDVKM. With V trimmed by 6 bases and J by 6 bases, 7 bases remained unmatched. The length of the CDR3 is 14 residues.

The CDR3: CASSLEAGYGYTF. The CDR3 DNA is TGTGCCAGCAGCTTAGAGGCGGGATATGGCTACACCTTC. The chain links TRBV11-3 to TRBJ1-2; D is unclear. This CDR3 region has 13 residues. Trimming pared 0 bases from V and 5 bases from J, leaving 7 bases between. Germline V gives CDR1 SGHNT, CDR2 YENEEA.

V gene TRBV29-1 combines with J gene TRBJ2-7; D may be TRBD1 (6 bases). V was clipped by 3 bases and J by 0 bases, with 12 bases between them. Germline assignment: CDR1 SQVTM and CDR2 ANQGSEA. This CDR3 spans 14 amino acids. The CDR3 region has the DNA TGCAGCGTTGAGACTACAGGGATCTCCTACGAGCAGTACTTC. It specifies CSVETTGISYEQYF.

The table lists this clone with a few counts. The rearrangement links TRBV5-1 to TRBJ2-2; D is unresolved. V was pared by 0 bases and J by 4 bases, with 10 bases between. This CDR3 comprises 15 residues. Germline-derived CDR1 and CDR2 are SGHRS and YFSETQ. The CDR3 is CASSLGVSRTGELFF. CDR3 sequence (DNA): TGCGCCAGCAGCTTGGGTGTCTCCCGCACCGGGGAGCTGTTTTTT. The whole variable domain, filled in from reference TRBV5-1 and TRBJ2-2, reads KAGVTQTPRYLIKTRGQQVTLSCSPISGHRSVSWYQQTPGQGLQFLFEYFSETQRNKGNFPGRFSGRQFSNSRSEMNVSTLELGDSALYLCASSLGVSRTGELFFGEGSRLTVL.

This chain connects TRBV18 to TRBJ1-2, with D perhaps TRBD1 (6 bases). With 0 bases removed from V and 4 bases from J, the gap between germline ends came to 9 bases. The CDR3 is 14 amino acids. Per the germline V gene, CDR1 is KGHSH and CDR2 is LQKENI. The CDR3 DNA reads TGTGCCAGCTCACCACCGACAGGAGTCTATGGCTACACCTTC. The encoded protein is CASSPPTGVYGYTF.

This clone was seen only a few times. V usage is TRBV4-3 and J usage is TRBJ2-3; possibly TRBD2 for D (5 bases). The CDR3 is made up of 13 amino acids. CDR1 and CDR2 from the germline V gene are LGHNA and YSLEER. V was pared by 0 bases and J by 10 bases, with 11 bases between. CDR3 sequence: CASSQEKDSAQYF. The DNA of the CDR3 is TGCGCCAGCAGCCAAGAAAAGGATAGCGCGCAGTATTTT.

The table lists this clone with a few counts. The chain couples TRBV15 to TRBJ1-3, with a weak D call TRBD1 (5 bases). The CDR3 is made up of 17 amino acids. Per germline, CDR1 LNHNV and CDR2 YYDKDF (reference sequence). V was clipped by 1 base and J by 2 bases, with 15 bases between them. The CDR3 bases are TGTGCCACCAGCAGAGTTGGTCAGGGCAGCCCTGGAAACACCATATATTTT. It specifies CATSRVGQGSPGNTIYF.

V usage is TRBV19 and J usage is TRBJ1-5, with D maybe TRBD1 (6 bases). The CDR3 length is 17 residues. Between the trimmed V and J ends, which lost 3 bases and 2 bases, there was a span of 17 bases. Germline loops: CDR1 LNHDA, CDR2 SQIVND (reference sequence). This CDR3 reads CASSIAGTGIGNQPQHF. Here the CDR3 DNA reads TGTGCCAGTAGTATCGCCGGTACAGGGATTGGCAATCAGCCCCAGCATTTT. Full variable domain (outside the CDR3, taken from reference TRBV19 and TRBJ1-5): DGGITQSPKYLFRKEGQNVTLSCEQNLNHDAMYWYRQDPGQGLRLIYYSQIVNDFQKGDIAEGYSVSREKKESFPLTVTSAQKNPTAFYLCASSIAGTGIGNQPQHFGDGTRLSIL.

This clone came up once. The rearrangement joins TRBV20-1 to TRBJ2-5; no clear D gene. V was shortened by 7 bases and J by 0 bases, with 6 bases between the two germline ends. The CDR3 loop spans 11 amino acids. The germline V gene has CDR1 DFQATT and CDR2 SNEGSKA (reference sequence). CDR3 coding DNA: TGCAGTGTTAAAAACCAAGAGACCCAGTACTTC. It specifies CSVKNQETQYF.

CDR3 coding DNA: TGTGCCAGCAGCTTAAGATCATCCGGGGACTACACCTTC. This gives the protein CASSLRSSGDYTF. The chain is built from TRBV7-9 and TRBJ1-2; D is unclear. V gave up 2 bases and J gave up 10 bases, with 14 bases separating them. Germline V gene data show CDR1 as SEHNR and CDR2 as FQNEAQ (reference sequence). The CDR3 extends over 13 amino acids. The complete variable domain, with remaining parts taken from reference TRBV7-9 and TRBJ1-2, reads DTGVSQNPRHKITKRGQNVTFRCDPISEHNRLYWYRQTLGQGPEFLTYFQNEAQLEKSRLLSDRFSAERPKGSFSTLEIQRTEQGDSAMYLCASSLRSSGDYTFGSGTRLTVV.

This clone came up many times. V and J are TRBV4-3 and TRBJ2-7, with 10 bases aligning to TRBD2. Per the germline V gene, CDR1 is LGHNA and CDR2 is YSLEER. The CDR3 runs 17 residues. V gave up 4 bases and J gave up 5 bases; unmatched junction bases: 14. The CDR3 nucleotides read TGCGCCAGCAGCCGGTCACCCCCTAGCGGGGGTGTCGACGAGCAGTACTTC. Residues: CASSRSPPSGGVDEQYF.

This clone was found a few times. CDR3 in amino acids: CATSDSRVLETQYF. The CDR3 nucleotides read TGTGCCACCAGTGATTCCAGGGTACTAGAGACCCAGTACTTC. The chain joins TRBV24-1 to TRBJ2-5, with D possibly TRBD1 on 5 matching bases. The CDR3 spans 14 residues. The ends were cut back, 2 bases at V and 4 bases at J, with 10 bases in the middle. Per the germline V gene, CDR1 is KGHDR and CDR2 is SFDVKD.